The entry below gives a single TCR beta chain sequence along with its context. The sample belongs to a study of technical replicates of blood from a handful of donors. Sequenced by immunoSEQ multiplex PCR; TCRdb stores in-frame clones only, minus some. The profile shows more than 55,000 clones, around 91% of them singletons. The V end was cut by 5 bases, the J end by 7 bases, with 13 bases between. The CDR3 runs 13 residues. Per the germline V gene, CDR1 is SGHRS and CDR2 is YFSETQ. What was sequenced was T cells isolated from PBMCs. This sequence was found in a human donor in good health. V is TRBV5-1 and J is TRBJ1-5; a weak D match, TRBD1 (5 bases). CDR3 DNA sequence: TGCGCCAGCAGTGAGACAGTCGACCAGCCCCAGCATTTT. This codes for CASSETVDQPQHF.